This passage covers 22 T cell receptor beta chains from one sample sequenced in a study of blood T cells in healthy people across ages. With a J-beta primer mix and a sample-barcoded 5' primer, a second PCR ran about 6 to 11 cycles. MiXCR, run by TCRdb on the 5' RACE reads, gives a single entry per CDR3 protein. This sample has 630,000 or so distinct CDR3 sequences, with roughly 30% found just once. Sequencing was carried out using blood. The receptor source for this set is a woman older than 75 in good health.

This clonotype was recorded at least ten times. The chain couples TRBV20-1 to TRBJ1-6; 9 bases are a match to TRBD1. With V trimmed by 6 bases and J by 6 bases, 3 bases remained unmatched. The germline gives CDR1 DFQATT, CDR2 SNEGSKA (reference sequence). The CDR3 length is 13 residues. CDR3 amino acids: CSAWTGVNSPLHF. The CDR3 nucleotides are TGCAGTGCCTGGACAGGGGTTAATTCACCCCTCCACTTT.

This clonotype was seen only once. V usage is TRBV20-1 and J usage is TRBJ2-3, with a possible D match to TRBD1 (6 bases). CDR3 size: 15 residues. The ends were cut back, 5 bases at V and 0 bases at J, with 15 bases in the middle. Germline V gives CDR1 DFQATT, CDR2 SNEGSKA (reference sequence). The CDR3 nucleotides read TGCAGTGCTGTTTACAGGGTTTGGAGCACAGATACGCAGTATTTT. Its translation is CSAVYRVWSTDTQYF.

There are a few counts of this clonotype. The CDR3 spells CASRQGVGNEQYF. The CDR3 nucleotides read TGTGCCAGCCGGCAAGGGGTTGGAAACGAGCAGTACTTC. V usage is TRBV19 and J usage is TRBJ2-7, with a tentative D call TRBD1 (5 bases). Germline values: CDR1 LNHDA, CDR2 SQIVND (reference sequence). Trimming stripped 9 bases from V and 5 bases from J, with 17 bases between. The CDR3 loop spans 13 amino acids.

CDR3 DNA sequence: TGTGCCAGCAGCCCGAAAGCAGGACAGGGCTTTCCGAGCTCCTACGAGCAGTACTTC. It is translated as CASSPKAGQGFPSSYEQYF. The chain joins TRBV7-2 to TRBJ2-7; 8 bases line up with TRBD1. The CDR3 length is 19 residues. Germline values: CDR1 SGHTA, CDR2 FQGNSA. V lost 5 bases and J lost 0; bases outside the gene matches: 18. Filled out from reference TRBV7-2 and TRBJ2-7, the complete variable domain reads GAGVSQSPSNKVTEKGKDVELRCDPISGHTALYWYRQSLGQGLEFLIYFQGNSAPDKSGLPSDRFSAERTGGSVSTLTIQRTQQEDSAVYLCASSPKAGQGFPSSYEQYFGPGTRLTVT.

This clonotype was counted at least ten times. This chain uses TRBV6-1 with TRBJ2-7, with TRBD1 matching 10 bases. The CDR3 consists of 14 residues. The germline CDR1 and CDR2 sequences are MNHNS and SASEGT. J was trimmed by 5 bases and V by 4 bases; bases with no gene match: 5. The CDR3 sequence is CASSGGTGVHEQYF. The DNA for the CDR3 is TGTGCCAGCAGTGGCGGGACAGGGGTCCACGAGCAGTACTTC.

The sample holds many counts of this clonotype. The chain has TRBV6-2 or TRBV6-3 and TRBJ1-6; tentative D call: TRBD1 (5 bases). The CDR3 runs 14 residues. Trimming removed 5 bases from V and 15 bases from J, with 20 bases in between. The V gene's germline CDR1 is MNHEY and CDR2 SVGEGT. CDR3 residues: CASSDRDRDIHLHF. DNA for the CDR3: TGTGCCAGCAGTGACCGGGACCGGGATATTCACCTCCACTTT.

This clonotype came up many times. This chain links TRBV30 with TRBJ1-2; D is unresolved. Germline V gene sequence: CDR1 GTSNPN, CDR2 SVGIG (reference sequence). Trimming cost V 2 bases and J 6 bases, with 16 bases left between them. The CDR3 consists of 14 residues. CDR3 sequence: CAWSPGGLGNGYTF. The CDR3 DNA follows: TGTGCCTGGAGTCCGGGAGGGCTGGGGAATGGCTACACCTTC.

This clonotype was seen ten or more times. V is TRBV20-1 and J is TRBJ2-1; D is uncertain. V lost 3 bases and J lost 8, with 14 bases in between. Germline CDR1 is DFQATT and CDR2 is SNEGSKA (reference sequence). The CDR3 contains 13 residues. The CDR3 coding sequence is TGCAGTGCTAGCTCGGTTTTTTTGGATGAGCAGTTCTTC. This codes for CSASSVFLDEQFF.

About this clonotype itself: Just one base apart from a much larger clone, this may be a read error. V gene TRBV5-5 combines with J gene TRBJ2-1; D is possibly TRBD1 or TRBD2 (5 bases each). V was shortened by 2 bases and J by 8 bases, with 20 bases between the two germline ends. Germline CDR1 and CDR2: SGHKS and YYEKEE (reference sequence). The CDR3 extends over 16 amino acids. The CDR3 is CASSLRPGPFSDEQFF. CDR3 bases: TGTGCCAGCAGCTTACGTCCGGGACCTTTCAGCGATGAGCAGTTCTTC.

This clonotype was detected only once. A much larger clone lies a single base off, so this may be a read error. V and J are TRBV20-1 and TRBJ2-3; D not resolved. Looked up from germline, CDR1 is DFQATT and CDR2 is SNEGSKA (reference sequence). The CDR3 spans 11 residues. The CDR3 region has the DNA TGCAGCACTCGGACGCAAGATACGCAGTATTTT. Protein sequence: CSTRTQDTQYF.

This clonotype has more than one count but fewer than ten. V is TRBV28 and J is TRBJ1-1; 11 bases map to TRBD1. This CDR3 spans 16 amino acids. Germline values: CDR1 MDHEN, CDR2 SYDVKM. V was pared by 8 bases and J by 5 bases, with 13 bases of the junction left unmatched. CDR3 DNA sequence: TGTGCCAGCCCCAGCAGGACAGGGGGCGCAGAAACTGAAGCTTTCTTT. This codes for CASPSRTGGAETEAFF. Variable domain in full (rest from reference TRBV28 and TRBJ1-1): DVKVTQSSRYLVKRTGEKVFLECVQDMDHENMFWYRQDPGLGLRLIYFSYDVKMKEKGDIPEGYSVSREKKERFSLILESASTNQTSMYLCASPSRTGGAETEAFFGQGTRLTVV.

The rearrangement links TRBV2 to TRBJ2-4; 7 positions agree with TRBD1. CDR3 length: 17 residues. Germline CDR1 and CDR2: SNHLY and FYNNEI. The V and J ends lost 7 bases and 0 bases, in that order; junction bases with no gene match: 12. The CDR3 DNA follows: TGTGCCAGCACTTTTTCCCGGGACAGCTTAGCCAAAAACATTCAGTACTTC. As protein: CASTFSRDSLAKNIQYF. Drawing the rest from reference TRBV2 and TRBJ2-4, the complete variable domain is EPEVTQTPSHQVTQMGQEVILRCVPISNHLYFYWYRQILGQKVEFLVSFYNNEISEKSEIFDDQFSVERPDGSNFTLKIRSTKLEDSAMYFCASTFSRDSLAKNIQYFGAGTRLSVL.

This clonotype was seen ten or more times. The J gene is TRBJ2-7, the V gene TRBV20-1; 14 bases are shared with TRBD2. CDR3 length: 13 amino acids. Unmatched junction bases numbered 3, after V lost 5 bases and J lost 6 bases. Germline CDR1 is DFQATT and CDR2 is SNEGSKA (reference sequence). The CDR3 loop is CSAPGTSGGEQYF. CDR3 in DNA: TGCAGTGCTCCCGGGACTAGCGGGGGCGAGCAGTACTTC.

This clonotype was counted once. This could be a read error, since a much larger clone is one nucleotide away. V gene TRBV29-1 combines with J gene TRBJ2-5, with D maybe TRBD2 (5 bases). The V end lost 8 bases, the J end lost 11 bases, and 21 bases lay between the germline ends. Germline loops: CDR1 SQVTM, CDR2 ANQGSEA. CDR3 length equals 12 residues. The CDR3 bases are TGCAGCTTTCTGTGGACTGGCGCAGAGCAGTACTTC. This sequence encodes CSFLWTGAEQYF.

The chain employs TRBV4-3 and TRBJ1-2; D may be TRBD1 (5 bases). Germline-derived CDR1 and CDR2 are LGHNA and YSLEER. Trimming shortened V by 0 bases and J by 2 bases, and 7 bases separated the two germline ends. CDR3 length: 14 amino acids. In DNA form, the CDR3 reads TGCGCCAGCAGCCAAGATCAGGGAAACTATGGCTACACCTTC. Protein product: CASSQDQGNYGYTF.

This clonotype was observed a single time. It may be a read error: a sequence one base away is much more abundant. The DNA for the CDR3 is TGTGCCAGCAGCCAAGATCACCGAGTGGGGGGAAGGGAGACCCAGTACTTC. Encoded protein: CASSQDHRVGGRETQYF. The chain couples TRBV3-1 to TRBJ2-5, with D maybe TRBD2 (6 bases). The CDR3 has 17 residues. Germline CDR1 reads LGHDT; CDR2 reads YNNKEL (reference sequence). V was shortened by 0 bases and J by 5 bases, with 19 bases between the two germline ends.

This chain uses TRBV6-5 with TRBJ1-5; the match to TRBD1 covers 9 bases. The CDR3 is 12 amino acids. V was clipped by 6 bases and J by 6 bases; unmatched bases: 0. CDR1 is MNHEY and CDR2 is SVGAGI in the germline V gene. CDR3 in amino acids: CASRDRGQPQHF. In DNA form, the CDR3 reads TGTGCCAGCAGGGACAGGGGTCAGCCCCAGCATTTT.

A remark on this clonotype: A much larger clone lies one base from this, so it may be a read error. The chain uses TRBV20-1 and TRBJ2-6; 7 bases fit TRBD1. Germline V CDR1 and CDR2: DFQATT, SNEGSKA (reference sequence). The CDR3 length is 14 residues. The CDR3 DNA reads TGCTGTGCTACAGGGGAATCCTGGGCCAACGTCCTGACTTTC. Residues: CCATGESWANVLTF.

This chain uses TRBV28 with TRBJ2-4; D possibly corresponds to TRBD2 (5 bases). The closer fit of TRBJ2-7 to the DNA end suggests the J call may be wrong. The CDR3 length is 12 residues. Per the germline V gene, CDR1 is MDHEN and CDR2 is SYDVKM. CDR3 amino acids: CASKFLAGEQYF. CDR3 coding DNA: TGTGCCAGCAAGTTCCTCGCGGGCGAGCAGTACTTC.

In regard to this clonotype: Since a much larger clone is just one base distant, this may be a read error. The rearrangement links TRBV29-1 to TRBJ2-3; D unresolved. From germline, CDR1 is SQVTM and CDR2 ANQGSEA. The CDR3 loop spans 11 amino acids. The germline V and J ends were trimmed by 6 bases and 0 bases, with 4 bases remaining between them. The CDR3, as DNA: TGCAGCGTCCCTAGCACAGATACGCAGTATTTT. It specifies CSVPSTDTQYF.

Turning to this clonotype: The junction shows a germline mismatch at one end, possibly a read error. The chain recombines TRBV12-3 or TRBV12-4 with TRBJ2-3, with 7 bases matching TRBD1. The CDR3 sequence is 16 residues long. For the CDR3, the DNA is TGTGCCATCAGTTTAGGGGACAGATCGGGGACAGATGCGCAGTATTTT. Its protein product is CAISLGDRSGTDAQYF.

This clonotype appeared many times. The chain recombines TRBV7-2 with TRBJ2-1; D is ambiguous. In germline, CDR1 is SGHTA, CDR2 FQGNSA. Trimming stripped 7 bases from V and 5 bases from J, with 12 bases between. The length of the CDR3 is 13 residues. DNA for the CDR3: TGTGCCAGCACCCCGTGGCTGAACAATGAGCAGTTCTTC. It codes for CASTPWLNNEQFF.